Given below is one TCR beta chain in context. The sample is drawn from a study of identical twins. CDR3 length: 16 residues. CDR1 and CDR2 (germline): MNHEY, SVGAGI. Trimming took off 0 bases at V and 0 bases at J, with 10 bases between the two ends. TCRdb reanalysed the 5' RACE reads using MiXCR and keeps one entry per CDR3 protein. The top ten clones hold about an eighth of a sample with approximately 700,000 distinct CDR3 sequences, approximately 18% of them seen once. Another study also made use of these data, one on T cells expressing NK-cell markers. This second report adds: There were a handful of donors in whom these clonotypes also led the CD3+CD56-NKG2C+ fraction.

Sequencing was performed on PBMCs. This sequence joins TRBV6-5 and TRBJ2-3; D tentatively fits TRBD1 or TRBD2 (6 bases each). This TCR derives from a woman aged 18-30 years in good health. As DNA, the CDR3 is TGTGCCAGCAGTTACTCCTTAGGGGGGAGCACAGATACGCAGTATTTT. Protein product: CASSYSLGGSTDTQYF.